The present TCR beta chain was sequenced within a study of vaccination and CD4 T cells after COVID-19. Background on the study: Treatment of control cultures consisted of a CEFX pool, an HIV-1 Nef pool, or no peptide.

The treatment: roughly 10-day PBMC culture with coronavirus spike peptide pools or control peptides (ViraFEST assay). Prior to the COVID-19 pandemic (2011-2018), the unexposed donor's CD4+ T cells were collected. T cells were expanded with peptide pools, and expanded clonotypes were identified by TCR sequencing. With fresh IL-2 medium, half the medium was replaced on days 3 and 7. Points on this clonotype: Antigen specificity is unknown.

Sequencing of the DNA from cultured CD4+ T cells was carried out with the Oncomine TCR Beta short-read assay. From CD4+ T cells that had been cultured, genomic DNA was extracted. TCRdb itself ran the PCR reads through MiXCR, one entry per CDR3 protein. The sample comprises 6,400 or so distinct CDR3 sequences, roughly 28% of which are singletons, and about 32% rests with the top ten. Sequenced material: CD4+ T cells from blood, cultured in vitro. The source is a human donor in good health.

The CDR3 coding sequence is TGCAGTGCTAGAGATAAGGGTTTAGAGACCCAGTACTTC. Protein: CSARDKGLETQYF. The rearrangement links TRBV20-1 to TRBJ2-5, with D uncertain. V lost 0 bases and J lost 4, with 9 bases in between. The CDR3 is 13 residues long. CDR1 and CDR2 from the germline V gene are DFQATT and SNEGSKA (reference sequence).